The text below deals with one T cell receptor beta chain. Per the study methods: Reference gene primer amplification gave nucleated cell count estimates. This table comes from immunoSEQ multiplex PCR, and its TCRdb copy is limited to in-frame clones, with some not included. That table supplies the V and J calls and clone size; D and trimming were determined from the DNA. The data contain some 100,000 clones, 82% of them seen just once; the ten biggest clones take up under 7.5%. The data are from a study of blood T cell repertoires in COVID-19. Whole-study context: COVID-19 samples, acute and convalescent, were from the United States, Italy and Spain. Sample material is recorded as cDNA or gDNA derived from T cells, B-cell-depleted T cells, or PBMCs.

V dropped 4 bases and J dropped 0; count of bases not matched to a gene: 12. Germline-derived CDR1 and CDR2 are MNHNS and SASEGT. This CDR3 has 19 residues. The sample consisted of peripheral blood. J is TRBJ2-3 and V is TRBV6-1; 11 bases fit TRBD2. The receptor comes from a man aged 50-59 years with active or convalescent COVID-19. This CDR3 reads CASSVPLAGGPQSTDTQYF. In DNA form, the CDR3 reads TGTGCCAGCAGTGTACCCCTAGCGGGGGGCCCCCAGAGCACAGATACGCAGTATTTT.